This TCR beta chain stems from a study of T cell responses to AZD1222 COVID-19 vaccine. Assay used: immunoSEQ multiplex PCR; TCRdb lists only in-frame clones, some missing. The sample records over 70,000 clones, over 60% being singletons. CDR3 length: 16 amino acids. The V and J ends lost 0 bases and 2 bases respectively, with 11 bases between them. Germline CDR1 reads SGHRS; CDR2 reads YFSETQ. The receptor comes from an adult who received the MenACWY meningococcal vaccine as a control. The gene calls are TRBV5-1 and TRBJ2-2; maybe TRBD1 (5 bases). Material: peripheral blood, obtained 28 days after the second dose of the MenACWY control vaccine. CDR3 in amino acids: CASSLDTQGNTGELFF. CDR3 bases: TGCGCCAGCAGCTTGGACACCCAGGGAAACACCGGGGAGCTGTTTTTT.